Shown below are 28 T cell receptor beta chains from a single sample sequenced in a study of blood T cell repertoires in COVID-19. Assay used: immunoSEQ multiplex PCR; TCRdb lists only in-frame clones, some missing. The profile covers 200,000 to 300,000 clones, with about 87% appearing a single time and 3.7% taken by the ten largest. Sequenced input: peripheral blood. These receptor sequences come from a woman in her thirties or forties with acute or convalescent COVID-19.

The chain has TRBV2 and TRBJ2-7; unclear D gene. This CDR3 has 13 amino acids. The V gene lost 1 base and the J gene lost 3 bases, with 7 bases spanning the gap. The germline gives CDR1 SNHLY, CDR2 FYNNEI. CDR3 bases: TGTGCCAGCAGTGAAGGCAACAGCTACGAGCAGTACGTC. The encoded protein is CASSEGNSYEQYV.

This sequence joins TRBV27 and TRBJ1-4; tentative D call: TRBD1 (5 bases). This CDR3 has 14 amino acids. Germline-derived CDR1 and CDR2 are MNHEY and SMNVEV (reference sequence). Trimming removed 3 bases from V and 10 bases from J, with 15 bases in between. CDR3 DNA sequence: TGTGCCAGCAGTTTGAACAGGAATGGTGGAAAACTGTTTTTT. Translation gives CASSLNRNGGKLFF.

The V and J genes are TRBV6-2 or TRBV6-3 and TRBJ1-2; TRBD1 agrees at 12 bases. Germline CDR1 and CDR2: MNHEY and SVGEGT. The V gene end was trimmed by 5 bases and the J gene end by 8 bases; junction bases not matched to a gene: 12. CDR3 length: 16 amino acids. The CDR3 loop is CASSPIPGQGASGYTF. For the CDR3, the DNA is TGTGCCAGCAGTCCCATCCCGGGACAGGGGGCGTCGGGCTACACCTTC.

This chain joins TRBV7-8 and TRBJ1-1, with D tentatively TRBD1 (6 bases). V was cut by 1 base and J by 3 bases, with 12 bases left in between. This CDR3 comprises 15 residues. The germline gives CDR1 SGHVS, CDR2 FQNEAQ. CDR3 nucleotide sequence: TGTGCCAGCAGCTTAGAAGGGGGGGTAGACACTGAAGCTTTCTTT. Protein sequence: CASSLEGGVDTEAFF.

The chain carries TRBV29-1 and TRBJ1-2; no clear D. The CDR3 loop spans 11 amino acids. V gave up 3 bases and J gave up 3 bases, with 5 bases separating them. Germline CDR1 is SQVTM and CDR2 is ANQGSEA. CDR3 coding DNA: TGCAGCGTTGAGAGGGACTATGGCTACACCTTC. It encodes CSVERDYGYTF.

The V call is TRBV5-1, the J call TRBJ1-3; D is perhaps TRBD1 (6 bases). The CDR3 sequence is 16 residues long. Between the trimmed V and J ends, which lost 0 bases and 1 base, there was a span of 11 bases. Germline CDR1 SGHRS, CDR2 YFSETQ. CDR3 nucleotide sequence: TGCGCCAGCAGCTTGGGGGGGCTGGAGTCTGGAAACACCATATATTTT. Translating it yields CASSLGGLESGNTIYF. The whole variable domain, filled in from reference TRBV5-1 and TRBJ1-3, reads KAGVTQTPRYLIKTRGQQVTLSCSPISGHRSVSWYQQTPGQGLQFLFEYFSETQRNKGNFPGRFSGRQFSNSRSEMNVSTLELGDSALYLCASSLGGLESGNTIYFGEGSWLTVV.

CDR3 nucleotides: TGCGCCAGCAGCCAAGACGCTGGAGGGCTAGAAGAGACCCAGTACTTC. It translates to CASSQDAGGLEETQYF. This chain connects TRBV4-1 to TRBJ2-5; TRBD2 is a possible D gene (6 bases). The CDR3 is 16 residues long. Germline lookup yields CDR1 MGHRA and CDR2 YSYEKL. The V gene lost 0 bases and the J gene lost 3 bases, with 14 bases spanning the gap.

The genes are TRBV19 and TRBJ2-1, with TRBD1 identical over 7 bases. V was clipped by 7 bases and J by 2 bases; unmatched bases: 5. The CDR3 spans 14 residues. Germline V gene data show CDR1 as LNHDA and CDR2 as SQIVND (reference sequence). This chain's CDR3 is CASTHRGTYNEQFF. The CDR3 bases are TGTGCCAGTACCCACAGGGGAACCTACAATGAGCAGTTCTTC.

The chain uses TRBV18 and TRBJ1-1; 7 bases line up with TRBD1. This CDR3 has 13 residues. With 4 bases clipped from V and 5 bases from J, the junction kept 4 bases outside the gene matches. In germline, CDR1 is KGHSH, CDR2 LQKENI. This chain's CDR3 is CASSQGAVTEAFF. The CDR3, as DNA: TGTGCCAGCTCACAGGGGGCGGTAACTGAAGCTTTCTTT.

This chain joins TRBV7-8 and TRBJ1-3; TRBD1 matches at 8 bases. Trimming cost V 5 bases and J 1 base; bases outside gene matches: 4. This CDR3 has 15 amino acids. Per the germline V gene, CDR1 is SGHVS and CDR2 is FQNEAQ. The CDR3 protein is CASSLTGGSGNTIYF. The CDR3 DNA is TGTGCCAGCAGCCTAACAGGGGGTTCTGGAAACACCATATATTTT.

The V call is TRBV21-1, the J call TRBJ1-2. TRBV21-1 counts as a pseudogene. CDR3 length equals 12 residues. The CDR3 region has the DNA TGTGCCAGTGGGGGGAGAGGCCGGAGGGGCACCTTC. Its protein is CASGGRGRRGTF.

The chain links TRBV2 to TRBJ1-5; TRBD1 is a possible D gene (5 bases). This CDR3 comprises 15 residues. The ends were cut back, 6 bases at V and 3 bases at J, with 15 bases in the middle. Germline CDR1 reads SNHLY; CDR2 reads FYNNEI. The chain's CDR3 is CASRRGKWDNQPQHF. In DNA, the CDR3 is TGTGCCAGCAGAAGGGGAAAATGGGACAATCAGCCCCAGCATTTT. Drawing the rest from reference TRBV2 and TRBJ1-5, the complete variable domain is EPEVTQTPSHQVTQMGQEVILRCVPISNHLYFYWYRQILGQKVEFLVSFYNNEISEKSEIFDDQFSVERPDGSNFTLKIRSTKLEDSAMYFCASRRGKWDNQPQHFGDGTRLSIL.

The chain has TRBV5-1 and TRBJ1-2; tentatively, D is TRBD1 (6 bases). The V gene lost 0 bases and the J gene lost 7 bases, with 7 bases spanning the gap. Germline CDR1 and CDR2: SGHRS and YFSETQ. This CDR3 comprises 12 residues. CDR3 region: CASSLEQGGYTF. In DNA, the CDR3 is TGCGCCAGCAGCTTGGAACAGGGTGGCTACACCTTC.

This rearrangement joins TRBV3-1 (or the pseudogene TRBV3-2) to TRBJ1-4, with TRBD1 as a possible D gene (5 bases). Deletions cut 0 bases from V and 8 bases from J, with 13 bases between. This CDR3 region has 15 residues. Germline assignment: CDR1 LGHDT and CDR2 YNNKEL (reference sequence). The CDR3 loop reads CASSQDKGSVEKLFF. The CDR3 DNA is TGTGCCAGCAGCCAAGATAAGGGGTCGGTGGAAAAACTGTTTTTT.

This chain links TRBV7-8 with TRBJ2-5; D gene ambiguous. Trimming pared 7 bases from V and 5 bases from J, leaving 11 bases between. The CDR3 has 12 residues. Germline CDR1 is SGHVS and CDR2 is FQNEAQ. CDR3 amino acids: CASTPGSETQYF. In nucleotides, the CDR3 is TGTGCCAGCACCCCCGGGTCCGAGACCCAGTACTTC.

This clone has just one count. The genes are TRBV7-6 and TRBJ1-2, with D tentatively TRBD1 (6 bases). Germline lookup yields CDR1 SGHVS and CDR2 FNYEAQ. The CDR3 is 15 amino acids. V dropped 2 bases and J dropped 6 bases, with 16 bases sitting between them. In DNA, the CDR3 is TGTGCCAGCAGCTTAAGTCAGGGGCCCATTAATGGCTACACCTTC. It codes for CASSLSQGPINGYTF.

The V and J genes are TRBV27 and TRBJ2-5; D possibly corresponds to TRBD1 (6 bases). Germline assignment: CDR1 MNHEY and CDR2 SMNVEV (reference sequence). Trimming took off 6 bases at V and 4 bases at J, with 21 bases between the two ends. The CDR3 is made up of 16 amino acids. This CDR3 is CASRLGETGVGETQYF. CDR3 bases: TGTGCCAGCAGGCTAGGGGAGACAGGAGTCGGAGAGACCCAGTACTTC.

The chain carries TRBV27 and TRBJ1-2; 9 nucleotides agree with TRBD1. This CDR3 has 17 amino acids. The V segment lost 0 bases and the J segment 7 bases; nucleotides outside the gene matches: 12. The germline gives CDR1 MNHEY, CDR2 SMNVEV (reference sequence). The CDR3 coding sequence is TGTGCCAGCAGTTTATCGCAGGGCGCGACAGGGGGATCTGGCTACACCTTC. This gives the protein CASSLSQGATGGSGYTF.

A few counts support this clone. This rearrangement joins TRBV19 to TRBJ1-6, with a tentative D call TRBD1 (6 bases). Trimming removed 6 bases from V and 7 bases from J, with 13 bases in between. CDR1 and CDR2 from the germline V gene are LNHDA and SQIVND (reference sequence). The CDR3 totals 14 residues. This CDR3 reads CASRPGHTNSPLHF. CDR3 nucleotides: TGTGCCAGTAGGCCGGGACATACGAATTCACCCCTCCACTTT.

CDR3 loop: CASSLLGTGGQDEQFF. Written as DNA, the CDR3 is TGTGCCAGCAGCTTATTGGGAACAGGGGGGCAGGATGAGCAGTTCTTC. J is TRBJ2-1 and V is TRBV11-3; 8 positions match TRBD1. Germline-derived CDR1 and CDR2 are SGHNT and YENEEA. V shed 2 bases, J shed 8 bases, and the junction held 11 bases outside the gene matches. This CDR3 region has 16 residues.

This clone was observed a handful of times. This chain uses TRBV19 with TRBJ1-6; 9 bases line up with TRBD1. Germline values: CDR1 LNHDA, CDR2 SQIVND (reference sequence). Germline trimming cut 4 bases from V and 11 bases from J; bases unmatched to any gene: 6. This CDR3 is built from 14 residues. The CDR3 region is CASSTGTGRPPLHF. The DNA of the CDR3 is TGTGCCAGTAGTACCGGGACAGGGAGGCCACCCCTCCACTTT.

The CDR3: CASSPQAYEKLFF. CDR3 in DNA: TGTGCCAGCTCACCACAAGCCTATGAAAAACTGTTTTTT. The chain joins TRBV18 to TRBJ1-4; D is unresolved. V lost 1 base to trimming and J lost 6 bases, with 6 bases between them. This CDR3 region has 13 residues. Germline CDR1 reads KGHSH; CDR2 reads LQKENI.

The chain couples TRBV7-2 to TRBJ1-3; TRBD1 is a possible D gene (5 bases). This CDR3 region has 15 residues. CDR1 is SGHTA, CDR2 FQGNSA, per germline. V lost 1 base and J 4 bases, leaving 11 bases between the germline ends. This CDR3 is CASSLVGGPGNTIYF. The CDR3 nucleotides read TGTGCCAGCAGCTTAGTGGGGGGTCCAGGAAACACCATATATTTT.

J is TRBJ1-4 and V is TRBV2, with 12 bases lining up with TRBD1. V dropped 6 bases and J dropped 5; count of bases not matched to a gene: 4. Germline CDR1 reads SNHLY; CDR2 reads FYNNEI. The CDR3 has 15 residues. In nucleotides, the CDR3 is TGTGCCAGCAGGAAAGGGACAGGGGGCAATGAAAAACTGTTTTTT. Translated, it gives CASRKGTGGNEKLFF.

This chain joins TRBV30 and TRBJ1-2; the D gene is possibly TRBD1 (6 bases). Germline V gives CDR1 GTSNPN, CDR2 SVGIG (reference sequence). CDR3 size: 17 residues. Trimming removed 3 bases at V and 2 bases at J, with 22 bases between. DNA for the CDR3: TGTGCCTGGAGCGTCCCTGGACAGAATTTTAAGAACTATGGCTACACCTTC. Protein: CAWSVPGQNFKNYGYTF.

The genes are TRBV7-2 and TRBJ2-1, with D possibly matching TRBD1 (5 bases). The CDR3 extends over 14 amino acids. Germline V lookup: CDR1 SGHTA, CDR2 FQGNSA. Trimming stripped 5 bases from V and 9 bases from J, with 17 bases between. CDR3 coding DNA: TGTGCCAGCAGCCCTAGGGGTTCTTTGGGTGAGCAGTTCTTC. Residues: CASSPRGSLGEQFF.

This rearrangement joins TRBV6-5 to TRBJ2-3; possibly TRBD2 for D (6 bases). V was shortened by 6 bases and J by 0 bases, with 10 bases between the two germline ends. The CDR3 extends over 14 amino acids. Germline V CDR1 and CDR2: MNHEY, SVGAGI. The CDR3 is CASSQGLSTDTQYF. For the CDR3, the DNA is TGTGCCAGCAGCCAGGGACTGAGCACAGATACGCAGTATTTT.

The chain links TRBV6-5 to TRBJ1-1, with 8 bases fitting TRBD1. V trimming: 6 bases; J trimming: 5 bases; junction bases outside the gene matches: 5. The CDR3 runs 13 residues. Germline CDR1 reads MNHEY; CDR2 reads SVGAGI. The CDR3 spells CASRWTGRTEAFF. In nucleotides, the CDR3 is TGTGCCAGCAGATGGACAGGGAGAACTGAAGCTTTCTTT.